These T cell receptor beta chains were read from a single sample in a study of shared clonotypes between healthy human individuals. TCRdb's copy holds only in-frame clones and misses some; the assay was immunoSEQ multiplex PCR. The sample shows about 2.3 million clones, 85% to 95% of them seen only once. Sequenced: naive CD4+ T cells from PBMCs. Receptors were obtained from a man aged 18 to 29 in good health. Some clones in this sample may be carry-over from other donors' samples. Each CDR3 is given with its conserved first and last residue. A D gene is named only where the DNA matches it firmly. Size is omitted from some rows. Given values are once, few, many or a class for expanded clones.

J gene,clone size,V gene,D gene,CDR3 DNA,CDR3 protein
TRBJ1-2,-,TRBV7-9,TRBD1,TGTGCCAGCAGCCCCTTCCGGGACAGCTATGGCTACACCTTC,CASSPFRDSYGYTF
TRBJ1-1,-,TRBV2,-,TGTGCCAGCAGCGGGGGTGGAACTGAAGCTTTCTTT,CASSGGGTEAFF
TRBJ2-1,-,TRBV2,TRBD2,TGTGCCAGCGGAGCGGGAGGAAACGCAGGTGACAATGAGCAGTTCTTC,CASGAGGNAGDNEQFF
TRBJ2-3,-,TRBV5-1,TRBD2,TGCGCCAGCAGCTTGCTAGCGGGAGGGCCAGATACGCAGTATTTT,CASSLLAGGPDTQYF
TRBJ1-5,-,TRBV6-5,-,TGTGCCAGCAGTCGAAATGCTAATCAGCCCCAGCATTTT,CASSRNANQPQHF
TRBJ1-2,-,TRBV13,-,TGTGCCAGCAGCTTTTTTGATGGCTACACCTTC,CASSFFDGYTF
TRBJ2-7,-,TRBV28,TRBD2,TGTGCCAGCAGTTTTGGTGGGACTAGCTCCTACGAGCAGTACTTC,CASSFGGTSSYEQYF
TRBJ2-3,-,TRBV7-9,-,TGTGCCAGCAGCTTAAGTATTGGGGATAGGGCTCGTGATACGCAGTATTTT,CASSLSIGDRARDTQYF
TRBJ2-1,-,TRBV6-5,TRBD1,TGTGCCAGCAGCACACAGGGGGATTACAATGAGCAGTTCTTC,CASSTQGDYNEQFF
TRBJ2-1,once,TRBV4-2,TRBD1,TGTGCCAGCAGCCGACGTCGGGACAGCAACTACAATGAGCAGTTCTTC,CASSRRRDSNYNEQFF
TRBJ2-5,-,TRBV5-1,-,TGCGCCAGCAGCCCTGGGGCGGTCCAAGAGACCCAGTACTTC,CASSPGAVQETQYF
TRBJ1-3,-,TRBV28,-,TGTGCCAGCAGAACCACGCGAAACACCATATATTTT,CASRTTRNTIYF
TRBJ2-6,-,TRBV14,-,TGTGCCAGCAGCCATCTGACTGGGGCCAACGTCCTGACTTTC,CASSHLTGANVLTF
TRBJ2-1,-,TRBV7-9,TRBD2,TGTGCCAGCAGACGGACTAGCGGCCTGCTCTACAATGAGCAGTTCTTC,CASRRTSGLLYNEQFF
TRBJ1-5,-,TRBV28,TRBD1,TGTGCCAGCAGTGACAGGGCCGGTCAGCCCCAGCATTTT,CASSDRAGQPQHF
TRBJ1-5,-,TRBV30,TRBD1,TGTGCCTGGAGTAAGGGGGCCCGGAATCAGCCCCAGCATTTT,CAWSKGARNQPQHF
TRBJ2-6,-,TRBV5-6,-,TGTGCCAGCAACAACCCCAGGGCGGGGGCCAACGTCCTGACTTTC,CASNNPRAGANVLTF
TRBJ2-1,-,TRBV10-2,TRBD2,TGCGCCAGCAGTGAAGGGACTAGCGGACAATACAATGAGCAGTTCTTC,CASSEGTSGQYNEQFF
TRBJ2-6,-,TRBV28,-,TGTGCCACCCAGTTTAGGTATTCTGGGGCCAACGTCCTGACTTTC,CATQFRYSGANVLTF
TRBJ2-3,-,TRBV5-1,-,TGCGCCAGCTCTGACGGGGGAAGCACAGATACGCAGTATTTT,CASSDGGSTDTQYF
TRBJ2-2,-,TRBV11-2,-,TGTGCCTCCCTAGACAGGAACACCGGGGAGCTGTTTTTT,CASLDRNTGELFF
TRBJ1-1,once,TRBV18,-,TGTGCCAGCTCACCCCAGGAGGGGACTGAAGCTTTCTTT,CASSPQEGTEAFF
TRBJ2-3,-,TRBV5-1,TRBD2,TGCGCCAGCAGCATCGGGACTAGCGGGATAAGCACAGATACGCAGTATTTT,CASSIGTSGISTDTQYF
TRBJ1-1,-,TRBV6-5,-,TGTGCCAGCAGTTACTCCACGGGTCTCGAAGCTTTCTTT,CASSYSTGLEAFF
TRBJ2-7,-,TRBV29-1,TRBD2,TGCAGCGTTTCCGGTGAGGGAGGGAGCTCCTACGAGCAGTACTTC,CSVSGEGGSSYEQYF
TRBJ1-5,once,TRBV28,TRBD1,TGTGCCAGCAGTCCTACTGACAGGGCGGGCAATCAGCCCCAGCATTTT,CASSPTDRAGNQPQHF
TRBJ2-4,-,TRBV27,-,TGTGCCAGCAGTTTTAGTGGGAAGGCCAAAAACATTCAGTACTTC,CASSFSGKAKNIQYF
TRBJ1-2,-,TRBV7-9,TRBD1,TGTGCCAGCAGCTTATATTTGTTACAGGGGGAGAACTATGGCTACACCTTC,CASSLYLLQGENYGYTF
TRBJ1-2,-,TRBV5-1,-,TGCGCCAGCAGCCCCGGGGGGGACCGCGTCTCCGTCTATGGCTACACCTTC,CASSPGGDRVSVYGYTF
TRBJ1-1,-,TRBV28,TRBD1,TGTGCCAGCAGTGTTGGACAGGGGGCAACTGAAGCTTTCTTT,CASSVGQGATEAFF
TRBJ2-1,-,TRBV7-8,-,TGTGCCAGCAGCTTAGTTGTGGCGGGATCCTACAATGAGCAGTTCTTC,CASSLVVAGSYNEQFF
TRBJ2-3,-,TRBV28,-,TGTGCCAGCAGTGGTCGGGACCCCCCTCCACGAGATACGCAGTATTTT,CASSGRDPPPRDTQYF
TRBJ1-4,-,TRBV29-1,-,TGCAGCGTTGCGGAGGCAACTAATGAAAAACTGTTTTTT,CSVAEATNEKLFF
TRBJ2-6,-,TRBV10-1,-,TGCGCCAGCAGTTTCGGGACCTCTGGGGCCAACGTCCTGACTTTC,CASSFGTSGANVLTF
TRBJ1-3,few,TRBV5-8,-,TGTGCCAGCAGTCTTAGCAGAGGAAACACCATATATTTT,CASSLSRGNTIYF
TRBJ2-7,-,TRBV6-1,-,TGTGCCAGCACGCGCAGGGGGGACTACGAGCAGTACTTC,CASTRRGDYEQYF
TRBJ1-4,-,TRBV5-1,-,TGCGCCAGCAGCCCCCATTGGAGGGGCGGAGAAAAACTGTTTTTT,CASSPHWRGGEKLFF
TRBJ1-1,-,TRBV5-1,-,TGCGCCAGCAGTACGGCCAGATCGAACACTGAAGCTTTCTTT,CASSTARSNTEAFF
TRBJ2-7,-,TRBV4-1,TRBD2,TGCGCCAGCAGCCAAGATCCCGGGACTACACGCTACGAGCAGTACTTC,CASSQDPGTTRYEQYF
TRBJ2-3,-,TRBV30,-,TGTGCCTGGAGCGGAGGGACCTCACGAGCCACAGATACGCAGTATTTT,CAWSGGTSRATDTQYF
TRBJ2-6,-,TRBV6-1,-,TGTGCCAGCAGTGAAATAGGTGGGGCCAACGTCCTGACTTTC,CASSEIGGANVLTF
TRBJ2-7,-,TRBV23-1,-,TGCGCCAGCAGACCCGAGATACAGGGCCCCTACGAGCAGTACTTC,CASRPEIQGPYEQYF
TRBJ2-6,-,TRBV18,-,TGTGCCAGCTCACCACAGGGTTCTGGGGCCAACGTCCTGACTTTC,CASSPQGSGANVLTF
TRBJ2-7,-,TRBV18,-,TGTGCCAGCTCACTTCTTATGGGTGGTATGGACGAGCAGTACTTC,CASSLLMGGMDEQYF
TRBJ2-2,-,TRBV5-6,-,TGTGCCAGCAGCTATTACACCGGGGAGCTGTTTTTT,CASSYYTGELFF
TRBJ2-1,-,TRBV18,TRBD1,TGTGCCAGCTCAACAAAGGGGACAGCTGGAGGAGGAATTTACAATGAGCAGTTCTTC,CASSTKGTAGGGIYNEQFF
TRBJ2-3,-,TRBV11-2,TRBD2,TGTGCCAGCAGCTTAGGACTCTCGGGGGGGCCCCCCCCTACAGATACGCAGTATTTT,CASSLGLSGGPPPTDTQYF
TRBJ2-1,-,TRBV12-5,-,TGTGCTAGTGGTTTTCAAGGGAATGAGCAGTTCTTC,CASGFQGNEQFF